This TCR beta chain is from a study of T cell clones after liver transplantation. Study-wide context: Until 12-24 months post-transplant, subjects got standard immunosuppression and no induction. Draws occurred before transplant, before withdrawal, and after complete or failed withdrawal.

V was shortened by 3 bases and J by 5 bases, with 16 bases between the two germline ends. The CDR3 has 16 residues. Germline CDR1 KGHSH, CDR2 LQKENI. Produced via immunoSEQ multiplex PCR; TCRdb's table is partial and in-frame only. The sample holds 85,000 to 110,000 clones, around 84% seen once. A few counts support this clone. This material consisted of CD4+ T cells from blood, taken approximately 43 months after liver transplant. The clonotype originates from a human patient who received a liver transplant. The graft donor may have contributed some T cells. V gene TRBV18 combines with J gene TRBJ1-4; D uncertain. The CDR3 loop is CASSPRTGIGNEKLFF. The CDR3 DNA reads TGTGCCAGCTCACCTAGGACGGGGATCGGGAATGAAAAACTGTTTTTT.